Sequencing of this T cell receptor beta chain was carried out in a study of T-cell reconstitution after alpha-beta-depleted transplantation in children. Germline V gene lookup returns CDR1 DFQATT and CDR2 SNEGSKA (reference sequence). CDR3 size: 13 residues. V gave up 7 bases and J gave up 1 base, with 8 bases separating them. Using unique molecular identifiers, the investigators prepared the TCRbeta library. TCRdb recomputed calls from the PCR reads with MiXCR, one row per CDR3 protein. The repertoire includes around 360,000 distinct CDR3 sequences, 10% of them detected once, and around 2.5% sits in the top ten.

This TCR was sampled from a human donor who donated a stem cell graft to a child with acute lymphoblastic leukemia. This specimen consisted of PBMCs from the stem cell graft donor, obtained from the stem cell graft. The chain carries TRBV20-1 and TRBJ2-6; D is ambiguous. The CDR3 sequence is CSGRRSGANVLTF. CDR3 nucleotide sequence: TGCAGTGGTCGCAGGTCTGGGGCCAACGTCCTGACTTTC.